This T cell receptor beta chain is drawn from a study of Ad26.COV2.S vaccination and SARS-CoV-2 variants. The wider study: The Ad26.COV2.S arm of the COV1001 trial was where the donor was placed. General study results and limits: Non-spike TCR breadth showed similarity between vaccine and placebo recipients.

Treatment described: some 20 received Ad26.COV2.S at low or high dose, single or two shots; 5 received placebo; per-sample allocation not given. After the first vaccine or placebo injection, samples were drawn on day 63. A Boston adult aged 18-55 years was the donor. Germline V lookup: CDR1 DFQATT, CDR2 SNEGSKA (reference sequence). CDR3 size: 11 residues. Trimming removed 5 bases from V and 5 bases from J, with 7 bases in between. Clones were sequenced by immunoSEQ multiplex PCR, and TCRdb holds only the in-frame ones, with some missing. The sample shows about 400,000 clones, around 87% of them seen only once. About this clone: As yet, its antigen is unknown.

The V gene is TRBV20-1, the J gene TRBJ2-1; a possible D gene is TRBD2 (5 bases). Sequenced material: peripheral blood, taken in a trial of Ad26.COV2.S vaccine versus placebo. The clonotype was recovered from a person aged 18 to 59 who received the Ad26.COV2.S COVID-19 vaccine or a placebo. The CDR3 nucleotides read TGCAGTGCTTACGGGGACAATGAGCAGTTCTTC. Protein sequence: CSAYGDNEQFF.